The TCR beta chain under discussion was sequenced for a study of T-cell reconstitution after alpha-beta-depleted transplantation in children. This clonotype was counted a few times. V was trimmed by 0 bases and J by 9 bases, leaving 9 bases between them. The germline V gene has CDR1 SGHRS and CDR2 YFSETQ. This CDR3 spans 12 amino acids. The library targeted TCRbeta and was prepared with unique molecular identifiers. TCRdb reprocessed the PCR reads via MiXCR and lists one record per CDR3 protein. The sample has about 830,000 distinct CDR3 sequences; roughly 15% are singletons. This sequence was found in a male patient aged 10-17 years who had a stem cell transplant for acute lymphoblastic leukemia, so the T cells may come from the graft donor. This chain uses TRBV5-1 with TRBJ1-2, with D possibly TRBD1 on 6 matching bases. The material was PBMCs, mostly from graft donor cells, obtained 360 days after TCRalphabeta/CD19-depleted stem cell transplant. The chain's CDR3 is CASSLGGHSYTF. The DNA of the CDR3 is TGCGCCAGCAGCTTGGGGGGGCACAGCTACACCTTC.